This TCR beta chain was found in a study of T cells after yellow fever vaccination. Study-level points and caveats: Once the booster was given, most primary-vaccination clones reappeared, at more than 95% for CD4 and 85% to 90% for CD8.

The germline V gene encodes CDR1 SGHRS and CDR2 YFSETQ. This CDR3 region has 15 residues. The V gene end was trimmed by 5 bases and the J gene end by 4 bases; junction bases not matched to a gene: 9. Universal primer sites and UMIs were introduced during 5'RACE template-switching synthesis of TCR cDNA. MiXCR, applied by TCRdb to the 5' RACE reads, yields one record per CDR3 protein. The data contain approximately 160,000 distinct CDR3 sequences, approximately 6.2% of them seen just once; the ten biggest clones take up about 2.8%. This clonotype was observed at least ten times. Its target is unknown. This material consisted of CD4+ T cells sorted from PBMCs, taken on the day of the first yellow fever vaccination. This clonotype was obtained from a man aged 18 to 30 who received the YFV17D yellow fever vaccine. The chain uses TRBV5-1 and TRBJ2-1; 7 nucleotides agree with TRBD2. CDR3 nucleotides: TGCGCCAGCAGTAACGGGGGGTCCTTTTACAATGAGCAGTTCTTC. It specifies CASSNGGSFYNEQFF.